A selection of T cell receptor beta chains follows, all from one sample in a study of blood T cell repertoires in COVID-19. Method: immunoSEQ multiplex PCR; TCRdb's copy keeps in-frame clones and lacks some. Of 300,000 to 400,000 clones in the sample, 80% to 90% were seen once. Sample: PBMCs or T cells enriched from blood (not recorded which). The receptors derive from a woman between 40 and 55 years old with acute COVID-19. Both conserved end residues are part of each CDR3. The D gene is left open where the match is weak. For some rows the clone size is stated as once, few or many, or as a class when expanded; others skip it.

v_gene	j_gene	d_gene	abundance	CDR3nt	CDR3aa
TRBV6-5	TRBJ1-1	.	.	TGTGCCAGCAGTTATCGGCAGGGCAGCCATGAAGCTTTCTTT	CASSYRQGSHEAFF
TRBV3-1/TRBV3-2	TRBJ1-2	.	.	TGTGCCAGCAGCCAAGATCTGGGAGGGGGCTACACCTTC	CASSQDLGGGYTF
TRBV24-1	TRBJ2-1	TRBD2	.	TGTGCCACCAGTGGGCGGGGGGTCGACAATGAGCAGTTCTTC	CATSGRGVDNEQFF
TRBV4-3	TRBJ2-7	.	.	TGCGCCAGCAGCAGACAACAGGGTACTGGATACGAGCAGTACTTC	CASSRQQGTGYEQYF
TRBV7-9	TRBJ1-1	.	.	TGTGCCAGCAGTCAGGCAGTCTCCACTGAAGCTTTCTTT	CASSQAVSTEAFF
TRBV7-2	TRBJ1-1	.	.	TGTGCCAGCAGCTTAGACCAGGGGCGGACTGAAGCTTTCTTT	CASSLDQGRTEAFF
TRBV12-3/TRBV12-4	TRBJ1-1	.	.	TGTGCCAGCAGTTTGACCCGGGGGGAAGCTTTCTTT	CASSLTRGEAFF
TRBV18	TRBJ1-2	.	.	TGTGCCAGCTCACCTAGGGAGGGCGATGGCTACACCTTC	CASSPREGDGYTF
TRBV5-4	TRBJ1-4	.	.	TGTGCCAGCAGCTCCGGCGGGGGGCTTGAGGAAAAACTGTTTTTT	CASSSGGGLEEKLFF
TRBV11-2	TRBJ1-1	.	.	TGTGCCAGCACGAAACTGGGGGCTTTAGACACTGAAGCTTTCTTT	CASTKLGALDTEAFF
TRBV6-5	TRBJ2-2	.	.	TGTGCCAGCACCTACAGGCAGAACACCGGGGAGCTGTTTTTT	CASTYRQNTGELFF
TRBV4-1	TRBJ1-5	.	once	TGCGCCAGCAGCCAAGACTCAGCAGGGTACCAGCCCCAGCATTTT	CASSQDSAGYQPQHF
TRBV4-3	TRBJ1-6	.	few	TGCGCCAGCAGCCATATCGGACAGACAATGGCATCACCCCTCCACTTT	CASSHIGQTMASPLHF
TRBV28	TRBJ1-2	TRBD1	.	TGTGCCAGCAGTTTGACAGGGGGCGTCGGCTACACCTTC	CASSLTGGVGYTF
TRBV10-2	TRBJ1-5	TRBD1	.	TGCGCCAGCAGCGACAGGGCGAGCAATCAGCCCCAGCATTTT	CASSDRASNQPQHF
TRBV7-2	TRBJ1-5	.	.	TGTGCCAGCAGCTTGACAGGTTCCAGCAGAGGTGAACAGCCCCAGCATTTT	CASSLTGSSRGEQPQHF
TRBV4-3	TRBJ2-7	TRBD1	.	TGCGCCAGCAGCCACAGAACAGGGGGCTACGAGCAGTACTTC	CASSHRTGGYEQYF
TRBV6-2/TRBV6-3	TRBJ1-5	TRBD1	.	TGTGCCAGCAGTTATTCCGGGACAGGCTTTTCTTACGGGCAGCCCCAGCATTTT	CASSYSGTGFSYGQPQHF
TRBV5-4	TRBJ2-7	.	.	TGTGCCAGCAGCTTGGCCGGCCAGGGGCGCTACGAGCAGTACTTC	CASSLAGQGRYEQYF
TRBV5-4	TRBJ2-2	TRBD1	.	TGTGCCAGCAGCTTGAAACAGGGGACCGGGGAGCTGTTTTTT	CASSLKQGTGELFF
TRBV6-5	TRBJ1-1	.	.	TGTGCCAGCACTACGTCCAGGCGGAACACTGAAGCTTTCTTT	CASTTSRRNTEAFF
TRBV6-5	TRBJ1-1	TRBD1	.	TGTGCCAGCAGAATGGACAGGGCGAGGTACACTGAAGCTTTCTTT	CASRMDRARYTEAFF
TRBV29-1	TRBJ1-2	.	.	TGCAGCGTTGACGCACAACAACGGAGCTATGGCTACACCTTC	CSVDAQQRSYGYTF
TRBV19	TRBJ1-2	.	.	TGTGCCAGTACCCCCGACAGAGGCATCTATGGCTACACCTTC	CASTPDRGIYGYTF
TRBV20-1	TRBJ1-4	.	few	TGCAGTGCTAGTCCCGGGCAGCAGGGCCTTTTT	CSASPGQQGLF
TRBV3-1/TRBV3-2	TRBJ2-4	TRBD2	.	TGTGCCAGCAGCCAAGGACTAGCGGGAGGGTTGAACATTCAGTACTTC	CASSQGLAGGLNIQYF
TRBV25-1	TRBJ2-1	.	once	TGTGCCAGCAGTGGCACCGGGACTGTGAGTTACAATGAGCAGTTCTTC	CASSGTGTVSYNEQFF
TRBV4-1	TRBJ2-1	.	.	TGCGCCAGCAACGTAGTTGGGGCCCCAAATGAGCAGTTCTTC	CASNVVGAPNEQFF
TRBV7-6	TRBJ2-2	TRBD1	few	TGTGCCAGCAGCTTACAGCCGGGACAGGGCACCGGGGAGCTGTTTTTT	CASSLQPGQGTGELFF
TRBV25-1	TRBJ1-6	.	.	TGTGCCAGCAGTAATACAGGGCATAATTCACCCCTCCACTTT	CASSNTGHNSPLHF
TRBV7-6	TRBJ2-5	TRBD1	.	TGTGCCAGCAGCTCCCCAGGGGGCTGGGAGACCCAGTACTTC	CASSSPGGWETQYF
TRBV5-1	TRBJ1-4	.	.	TGCGCCAGCACCTCCCAAGGACTGAATAATGAAAAACTGTTTTTT	CASTSQGLNNEKLFF
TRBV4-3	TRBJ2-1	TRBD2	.	TGCGCCAGCAGCCAAGAGCTAGCGGGAGTTTTTAGGTCCTACAATGAGCAGTTCTTC	CASSQELAGVFRSYNEQFF
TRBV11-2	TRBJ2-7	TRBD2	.	TGTGCCAGCAGCTTAGGAACTAGCGGGAGTTTCTACGAGCAGTACTTC	CASSLGTSGSFYEQYF
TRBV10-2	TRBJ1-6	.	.	TGCGCCAGCAGTGTAGCAGGGGCTGATTCACCCCTCCACTTT	CASSVAGADSPLHF
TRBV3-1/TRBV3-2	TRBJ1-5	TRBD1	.	TGTGCCAGCAGCCAAGGGGGTGGACAGGGTGAACAGCCCCAGCATTTT	CASSQGGGQGEQPQHF
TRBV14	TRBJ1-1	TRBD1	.	TGTGCCAGCAGCCGCCAGGGGGTTGAAGCTTTCTTT	CASSRQGVEAFF
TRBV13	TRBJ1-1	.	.	TGTGCCAGCAGATCCGCCGCAGTCCCGAACACTGAAGCTTTCTTT	CASRSAAVPNTEAFF
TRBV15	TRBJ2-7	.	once	TGTGCCACCAGCAGAGATCTCCCTAGCGCTAGCGAGCAGTACTTC	CATSRDLPSASEQYF
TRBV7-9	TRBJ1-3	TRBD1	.	TGTGCCAGCAGCTCCGTCTCAGGGGGCCAGGGCACCATATATTTT	CASSSVSGGQGTIYF
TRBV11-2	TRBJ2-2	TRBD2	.	TGTGCCAGCAGCTTACGTGGACTAGCGGGGGGTAGCACCGGGGAGCTGTTTTTT	CASSLRGLAGGSTGELFF
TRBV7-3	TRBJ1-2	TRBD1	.	TGTGCCAGCAGCTTAGATAACGGACAGGGGATACATGGCTACACCTTC	CASSLDNGQGIHGYTF
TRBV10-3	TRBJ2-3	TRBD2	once	TGTGCCATCAGTGAAATTAGCGGGAGTCTCACAGATACGCAGTATTTT	CAISEISGSLTDTQYF
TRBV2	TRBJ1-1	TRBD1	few	TGTGCCAGCAGCGGACAGGGGGGGACTGAAGCTTTCTTT	CASSGQGGTEAFF
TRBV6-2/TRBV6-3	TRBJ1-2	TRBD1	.	TGTGCCAGCAGTTACTCCCGGGACAGGGTATATGGCTACACCTTC	CASSYSRDRVYGYTF
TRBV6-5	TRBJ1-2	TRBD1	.	TGTGCCAGCAGGGGGACAGGAGTGAACTATGGCTACACCTTC	CASRGTGVNYGYTF
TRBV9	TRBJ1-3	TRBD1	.	TGTGCCAGCAGCGTTTCGACAGGGGCTTCTGGAAACACCATATATTTT	CASSVSTGASGNTIYF
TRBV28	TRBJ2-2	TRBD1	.	TGTGCCAGCAGTCCGATCTGGGACAGGATTAACACCGGGGAGCTGTTTTTT	CASSPIWDRINTGELFF
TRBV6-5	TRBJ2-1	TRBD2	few	TGTGCCAGCACCCCTGGGACTAGCGGGGGGGGTCAGTTCTTC	CASTPGTSGGGQFF
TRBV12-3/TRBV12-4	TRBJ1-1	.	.	TGTGCCAGCAGTTTATCAGGGCGGACTGAAGCTTTCTTT	CASSLSGRTEAFF
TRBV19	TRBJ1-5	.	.	TGTGCCAGCAACCGGGGAACCCTTAGCAGCAATCAGCCCCAGCATTTT	CASNRGTLSSNQPQHF
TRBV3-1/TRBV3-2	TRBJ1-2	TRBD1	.	TGTGCCAGCAGCCAGGGGGGGACAGGGGAGGGCCCTTATGGCTACACCTTC	CASSQGGTGEGPYGYTF
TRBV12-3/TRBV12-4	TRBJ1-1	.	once	TGTGCCAGCAGTTTATTGGGGGCCACTGAAGCTTTCTTT	CASSLLGATEAFF
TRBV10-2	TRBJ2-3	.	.	TGCGCCAGCAGTGAGTCCCCGGTGCCCTCAGATACGCAGTATTTT	CASSESPVPSDTQYF